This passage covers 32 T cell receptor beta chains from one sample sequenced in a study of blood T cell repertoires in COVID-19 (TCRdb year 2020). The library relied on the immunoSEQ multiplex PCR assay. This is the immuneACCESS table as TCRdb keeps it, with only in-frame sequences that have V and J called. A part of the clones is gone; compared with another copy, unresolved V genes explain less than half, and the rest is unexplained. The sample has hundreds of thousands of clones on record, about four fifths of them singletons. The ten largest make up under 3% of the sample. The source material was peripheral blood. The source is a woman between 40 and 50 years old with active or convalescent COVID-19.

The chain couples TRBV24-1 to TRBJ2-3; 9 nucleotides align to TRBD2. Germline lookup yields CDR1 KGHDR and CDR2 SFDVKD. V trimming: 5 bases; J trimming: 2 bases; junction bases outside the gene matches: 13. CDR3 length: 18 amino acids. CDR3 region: CATSGGGAQMASTDTQYF. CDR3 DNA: TGTGCCACCAGTGGCGGGGGGGCCCAGATGGCTTCCACAGATACGCAGTATTTT.

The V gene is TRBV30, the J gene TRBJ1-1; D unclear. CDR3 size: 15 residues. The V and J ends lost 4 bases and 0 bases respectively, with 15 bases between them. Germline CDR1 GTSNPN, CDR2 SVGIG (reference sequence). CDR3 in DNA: TGTGCCTGGACTCCCCCGGGAACTATGAACACTGAAGCTTTCTTT. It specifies CAWTPPGTMNTEAFF.

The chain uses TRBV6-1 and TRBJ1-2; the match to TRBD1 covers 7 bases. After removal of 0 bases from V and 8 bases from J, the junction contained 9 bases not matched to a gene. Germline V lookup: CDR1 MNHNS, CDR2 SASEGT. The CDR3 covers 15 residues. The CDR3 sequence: CASSEAGPQGGGYTF. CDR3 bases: TGTGCCAGCAGTGAAGCGGGACCTCAGGGGGGAGGCTACACCTTC.

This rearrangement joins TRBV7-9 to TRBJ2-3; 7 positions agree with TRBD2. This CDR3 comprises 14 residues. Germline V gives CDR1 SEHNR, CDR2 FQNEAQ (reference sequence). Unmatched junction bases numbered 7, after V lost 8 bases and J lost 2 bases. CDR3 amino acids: CASQQAGPTDTQYF. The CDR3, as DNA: TGTGCCAGCCAGCAAGCGGGGCCCACAGATACGCAGTATTTT.

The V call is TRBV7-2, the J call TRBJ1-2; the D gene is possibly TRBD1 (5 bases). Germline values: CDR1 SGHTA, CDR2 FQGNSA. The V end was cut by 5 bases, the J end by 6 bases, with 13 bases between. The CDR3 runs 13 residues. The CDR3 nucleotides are TGTGCCAGCAGCAACCGACAGATGCATGGCTACACCTTC. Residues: CASSNRQMHGYTF.

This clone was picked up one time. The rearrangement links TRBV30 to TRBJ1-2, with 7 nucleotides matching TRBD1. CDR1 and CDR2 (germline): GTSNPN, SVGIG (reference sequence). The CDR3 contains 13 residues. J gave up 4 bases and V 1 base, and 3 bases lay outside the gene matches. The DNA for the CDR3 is TGTGCCTGGAGTGCGGGACAGACCTATGGCTACACCTTC. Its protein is CAWSAGQTYGYTF.

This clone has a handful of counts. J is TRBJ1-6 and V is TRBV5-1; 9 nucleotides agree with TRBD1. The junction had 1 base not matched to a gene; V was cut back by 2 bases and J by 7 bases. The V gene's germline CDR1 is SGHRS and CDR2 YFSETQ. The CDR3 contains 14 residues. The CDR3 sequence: CASSFGTGNSPLHF. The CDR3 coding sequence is TGCGCCAGCAGCTTCGGGACAGGGAATTCACCCCTCCACTTT.

The CDR3 protein is CASSGTSGRNEQFF. In DNA, the CDR3 is TGTGCCAGCAGCGGGACTAGCGGGAGAAATGAGCAGTTCTTC. The rearrangement uses TRBV6-6 and TRBJ2-1, with 14 bases aligning to TRBD2. Germline CDR1 and CDR2: MNHNY and SVGAGI (reference sequence). The V segment lost 6 bases and the J segment 7 bases; nucleotides outside the gene matches: 2. CDR3 length equals 14 residues.

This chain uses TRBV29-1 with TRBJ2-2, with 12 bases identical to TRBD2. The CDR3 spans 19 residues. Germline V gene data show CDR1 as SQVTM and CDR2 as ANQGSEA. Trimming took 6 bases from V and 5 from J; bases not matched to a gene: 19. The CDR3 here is CSVPNRGLAGGSRTGELFF. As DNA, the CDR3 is TGCAGCGTCCCGAACCGGGGGCTAGCGGGAGGGTCGAGGACCGGGGAGCTGTTTTTT.

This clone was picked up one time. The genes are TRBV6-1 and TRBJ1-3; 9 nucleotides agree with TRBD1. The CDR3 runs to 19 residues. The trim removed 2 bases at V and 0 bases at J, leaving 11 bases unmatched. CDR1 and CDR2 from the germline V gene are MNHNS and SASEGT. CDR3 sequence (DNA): TGTGCCAGCAGTGAAAATTCGGGACAGGGTTTTCACTCTGGAAACACCATATATTTT. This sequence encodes CASSENSGQGFHSGNTIYF.

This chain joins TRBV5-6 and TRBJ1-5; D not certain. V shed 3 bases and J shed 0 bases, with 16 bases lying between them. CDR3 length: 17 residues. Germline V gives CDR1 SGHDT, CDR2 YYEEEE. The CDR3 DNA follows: TGTGCCAGCAGCTCCCTCGATGGTAGCTATAGCAATCAGCCCCAGCATTTT. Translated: CASSSLDGSYSNQPQHF.

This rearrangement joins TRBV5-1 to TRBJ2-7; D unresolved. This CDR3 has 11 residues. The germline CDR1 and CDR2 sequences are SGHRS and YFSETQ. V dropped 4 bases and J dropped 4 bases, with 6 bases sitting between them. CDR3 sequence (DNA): TGCGCCAGCAGCACACAGTACGAGCAGTACTTC. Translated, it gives CASSTQYEQYF. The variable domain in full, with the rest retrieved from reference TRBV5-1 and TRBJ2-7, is KAGVTQTPRYLIKTRGQQVTLSCSPISGHRSVSWYQQTPGQGLQFLFEYFSETQRNKGNFPGRFSGRQFSNSRSEMNVSTLELGDSALYLCASSTQYEQYFGPGTRLTVT.

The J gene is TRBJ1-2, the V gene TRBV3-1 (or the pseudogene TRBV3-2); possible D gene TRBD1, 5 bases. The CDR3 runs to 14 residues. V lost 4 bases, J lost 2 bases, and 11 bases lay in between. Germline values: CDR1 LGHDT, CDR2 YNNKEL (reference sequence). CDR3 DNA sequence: TGTGCCAGCAGCCCACAGGTCCCCAACTATGGCTACACCTTC. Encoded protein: CASSPQVPNYGYTF.

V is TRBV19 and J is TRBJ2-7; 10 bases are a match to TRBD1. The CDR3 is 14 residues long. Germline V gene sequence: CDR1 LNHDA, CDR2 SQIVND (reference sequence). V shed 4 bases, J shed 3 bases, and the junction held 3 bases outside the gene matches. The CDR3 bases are TGTGCCAGTAGTACGGACAGGGGGGTCTACGAGCAGTACTTC. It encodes CASSTDRGVYEQYF.

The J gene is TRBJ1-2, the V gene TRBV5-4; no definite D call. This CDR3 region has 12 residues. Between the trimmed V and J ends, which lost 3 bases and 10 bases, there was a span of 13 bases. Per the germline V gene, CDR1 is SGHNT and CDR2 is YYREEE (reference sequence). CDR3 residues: CASSSDVAAYTF. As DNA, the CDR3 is TGTGCCAGCAGCTCGGACGTAGCGGCCTACACCTTC.

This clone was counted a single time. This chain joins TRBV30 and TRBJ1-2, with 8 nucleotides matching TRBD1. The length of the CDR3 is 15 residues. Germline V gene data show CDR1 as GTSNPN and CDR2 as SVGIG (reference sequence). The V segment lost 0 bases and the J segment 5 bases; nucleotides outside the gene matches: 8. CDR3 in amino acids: CAWSVGQAAIYGYTF. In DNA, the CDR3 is TGTGCCTGGAGTGTGGGACAGGCCGCCATATATGGCTACACCTTC.

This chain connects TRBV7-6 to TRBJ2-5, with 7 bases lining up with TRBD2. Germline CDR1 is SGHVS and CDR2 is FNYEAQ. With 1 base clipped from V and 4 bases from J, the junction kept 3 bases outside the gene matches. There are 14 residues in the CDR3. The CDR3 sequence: CASSLELARETQYF. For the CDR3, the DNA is TGTGCCAGCAGCTTAGAACTAGCGCGAGAGACCCAGTACTTC.

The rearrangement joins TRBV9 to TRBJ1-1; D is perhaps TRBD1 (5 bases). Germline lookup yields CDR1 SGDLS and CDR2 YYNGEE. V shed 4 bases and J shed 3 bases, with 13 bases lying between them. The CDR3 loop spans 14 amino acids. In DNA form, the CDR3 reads TGTGCCAGCAGCACCGCAGGGAAACACACTGAAGCTTTCTTT. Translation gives CASSTAGKHTEAFF.

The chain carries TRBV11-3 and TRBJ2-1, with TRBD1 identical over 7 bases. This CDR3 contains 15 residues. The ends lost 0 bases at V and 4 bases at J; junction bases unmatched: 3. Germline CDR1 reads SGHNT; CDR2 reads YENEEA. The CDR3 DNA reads TGTGCCAGCAGCTTAGAGGGACAGCTATACAATGAGCAGTTCTTC. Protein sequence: CASSLEGQLYNEQFF.

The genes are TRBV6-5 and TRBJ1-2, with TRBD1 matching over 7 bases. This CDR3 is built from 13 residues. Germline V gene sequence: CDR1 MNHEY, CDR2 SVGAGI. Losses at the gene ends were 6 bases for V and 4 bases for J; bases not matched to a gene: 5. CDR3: CASRQGPSYGYTF. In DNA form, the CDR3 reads TGTGCCAGCAGACAGGGGCCCTCCTATGGCTACACCTTC.

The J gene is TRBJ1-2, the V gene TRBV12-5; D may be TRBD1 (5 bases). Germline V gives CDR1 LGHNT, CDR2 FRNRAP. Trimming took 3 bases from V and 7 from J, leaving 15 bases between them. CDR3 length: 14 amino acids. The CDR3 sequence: CASGFDVQGGGYTF. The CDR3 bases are TGTGCTAGTGGTTTCGATGTCCAGGGAGGTGGCTACACCTTC.

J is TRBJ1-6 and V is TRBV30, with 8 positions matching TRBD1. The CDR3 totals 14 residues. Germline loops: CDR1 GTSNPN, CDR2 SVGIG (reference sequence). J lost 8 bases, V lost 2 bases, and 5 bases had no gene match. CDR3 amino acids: CAWSRTGNYSPLHF. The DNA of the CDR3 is TGTGCCTGGAGTAGGACAGGGAATTATTCACCCCTCCACTTT. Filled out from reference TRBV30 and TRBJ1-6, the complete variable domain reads SQTIHQWPATLVQPVGSPLSLECTVEGTSNPNLYWYRQAAGRGLQLLFYSVGIGQISSEVPQNLSASRPQDRQFILSSKKLLLSDSGFYLCAWSRTGNYSPLHFGNGTRLTVT.

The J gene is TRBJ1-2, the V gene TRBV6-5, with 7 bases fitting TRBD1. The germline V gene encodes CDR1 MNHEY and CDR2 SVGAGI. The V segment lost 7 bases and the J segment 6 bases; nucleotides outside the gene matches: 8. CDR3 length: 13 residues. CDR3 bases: TGTGCCAGCACCCCGACAGGGTTCCATGGCTACACCTTC. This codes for CASTPTGFHGYTF.

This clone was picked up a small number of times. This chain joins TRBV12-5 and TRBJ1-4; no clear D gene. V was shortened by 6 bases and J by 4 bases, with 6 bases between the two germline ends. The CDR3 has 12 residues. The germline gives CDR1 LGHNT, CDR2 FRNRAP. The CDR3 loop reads CASGLFNEKLFF. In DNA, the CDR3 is TGTGCTAGTGGACTGTTTAATGAAAAACTGTTTTTT.

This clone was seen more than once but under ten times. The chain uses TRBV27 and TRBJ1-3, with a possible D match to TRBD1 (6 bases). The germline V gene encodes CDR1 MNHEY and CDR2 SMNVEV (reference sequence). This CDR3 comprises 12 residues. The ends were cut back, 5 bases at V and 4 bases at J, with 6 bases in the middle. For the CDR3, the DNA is TGTGCCAGCAGTGACAGGGGAAACACCATATATTTT. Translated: CASSDRGNTIYF.

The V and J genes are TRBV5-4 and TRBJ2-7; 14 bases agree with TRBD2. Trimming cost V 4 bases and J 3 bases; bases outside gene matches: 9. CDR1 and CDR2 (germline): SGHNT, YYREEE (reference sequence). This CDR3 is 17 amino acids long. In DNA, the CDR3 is TGTGCCAGCAGCCCGACTAGCGGGAGGGTGGGGCTCTACGAGCAGTACTTC. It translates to CASSPTSGRVGLYEQYF.

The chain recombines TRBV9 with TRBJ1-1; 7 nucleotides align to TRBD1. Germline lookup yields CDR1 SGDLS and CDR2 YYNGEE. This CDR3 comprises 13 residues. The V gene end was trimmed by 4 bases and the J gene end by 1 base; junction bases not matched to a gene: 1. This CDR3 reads CASSYRGNTEAFF. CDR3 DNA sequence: TGTGCCAGCAGCTACAGGGGGAACACTGAAGCTTTCTTT.

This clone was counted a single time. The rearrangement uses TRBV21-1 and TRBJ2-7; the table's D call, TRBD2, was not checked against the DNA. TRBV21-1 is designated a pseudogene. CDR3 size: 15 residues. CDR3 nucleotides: TGTGCCAGCACCCTCGGAGAGGCCGGCAACTACGAGCAGTACTTC. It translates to CASTLGEAGNYEQYF.

The CDR3 DNA reads TGTGCCAGCAGCTCGATCTACTCGAACACTGAAGCTTTCTTT. This sequence encodes CASSSIYSNTEAFF. V gene TRBV11-3 combines with J gene TRBJ1-1; D is unresolved. The germline V gene encodes CDR1 SGHNT and CDR2 YENEEA. V dropped 4 bases and J dropped 1 base, with 10 bases sitting between them. The CDR3 runs 14 residues.

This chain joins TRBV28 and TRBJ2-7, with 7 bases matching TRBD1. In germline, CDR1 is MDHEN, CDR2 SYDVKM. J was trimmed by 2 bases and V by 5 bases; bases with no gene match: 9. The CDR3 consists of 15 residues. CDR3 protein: CASSPDRKGAYEQYF. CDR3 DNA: TGTGCCAGCAGTCCGGACAGGAAGGGGGCCTACGAGCAGTACTTC.

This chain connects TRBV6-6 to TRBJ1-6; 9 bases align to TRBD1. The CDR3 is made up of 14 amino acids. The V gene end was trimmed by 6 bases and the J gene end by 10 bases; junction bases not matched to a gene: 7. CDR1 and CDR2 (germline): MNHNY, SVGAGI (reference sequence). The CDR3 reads CASRSGTGRSPLHF. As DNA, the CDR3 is TGTGCCAGCAGATCAGGGACAGGGAGGTCACCCCTCCACTTT.

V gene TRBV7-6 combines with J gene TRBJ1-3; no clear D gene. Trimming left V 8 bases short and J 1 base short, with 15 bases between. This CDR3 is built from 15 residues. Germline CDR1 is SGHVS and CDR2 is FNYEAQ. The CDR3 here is CASAVGSESGNTIYF. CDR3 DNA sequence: TGTGCCAGCGCCGTCGGGTCGGAGTCTGGAAACACCATATATTTT.